The clone carrying this TCR beta chain was detected ten times or more. The data are from a study of T cells in Graves' hyperthyroidism and ophthalmopathy. Calling Graves' hyperthyroidism stable meant ophthalmopathy did not progress within 18 months. The CDR3 consists of 15 residues. V shed 6 bases, J shed 7 bases, and the junction held 5 bases outside the gene matches. Germline V gives CDR1 LGHDT, CDR2 YNNKEL (reference sequence). Authors of the study amplified TCR beta CDR3 regions from RNA transcripts. When the TCR CDR3 underwent first-round RT-PCR, the HTBI primer set was used. One entry per CDR3 protein, called by TCRdb with MiXCR from the multiplex PCR reads. The repertoire has 500,000 to 700,000 distinct CDR3 sequences, 16% of them found once; the top ten carry roughly 18%.

This sequence originates from a woman under 30 with Graves' hyperthyroidism. Sequencing was carried out using blood. The V call is TRBV3-1, the J call TRBJ2-1; TRBD2 agrees at 14 bases. CDR3 residues: CASRRGLAGVNEQFF. CDR3 coding DNA: TGTGCCAGCAGGAGGGGACTAGCGGGAGTTAATGAGCAGTTCTTC.